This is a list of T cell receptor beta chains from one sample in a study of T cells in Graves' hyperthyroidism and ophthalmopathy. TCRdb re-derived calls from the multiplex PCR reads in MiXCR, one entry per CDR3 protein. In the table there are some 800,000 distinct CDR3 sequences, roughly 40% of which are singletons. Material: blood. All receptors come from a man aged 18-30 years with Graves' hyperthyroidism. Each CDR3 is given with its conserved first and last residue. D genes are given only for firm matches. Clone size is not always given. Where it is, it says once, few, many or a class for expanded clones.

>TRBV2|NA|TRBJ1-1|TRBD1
CASTFGAGGRGNTEAFF
TGTGCCAGCACCTTCGGGGCAGGGGGCAGGGGGAACACTGAAGCTTTCTTT
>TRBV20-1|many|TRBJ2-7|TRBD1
CSASEGQRTGQYF
TGCAGTGCTAGTGAGGGACAGCGCACCGGGCAGTACTTC
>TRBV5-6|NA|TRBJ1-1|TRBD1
CASSRQETGWAFF
TGTGCCAGCAGCCGTCAAGAGACAGGGTGGGCTTTCTTT
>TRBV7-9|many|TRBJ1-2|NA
CASSFRDVERGSGYTF
TGTGCCAGCAGCTTCCGGGACGTAGAGAGGGGTTCTGGCTACACCTTC
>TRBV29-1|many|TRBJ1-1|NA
CSVEPDPGTEAFF
TGCAGCGTTGAGCCGGACCCGGGCACTGAAGCTTTCTTT
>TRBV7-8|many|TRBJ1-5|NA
CASSSQDEAGQPQHF
TGTGCCAGCAGCTCCCAGGATGAGGCCGGACAGCCCCAGCATTTT
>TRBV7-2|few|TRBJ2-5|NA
CASSYPWTAQETQYF
TGTGCCAGCAGCTATCCTTGGACAGCCCAAGAGACCCAGTACTTC
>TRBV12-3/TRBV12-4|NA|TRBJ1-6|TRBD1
CASSLAGQGNSPPHF
TGTGCCAGCAGTTTAGCTGGACAGGGGAATTCACCCCCCCACTTT
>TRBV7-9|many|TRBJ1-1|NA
CASSPMARGTEAFF
TGTGCCAGCAGCCCTATGGCAAGGGGCACTGAAGCTTTCTTT
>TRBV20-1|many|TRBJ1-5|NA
CSALSTVDRNQPQHF
TGCAGTGCTCTGTCGACAGTAGATCGGAATCAGCCCCAGCATTTT
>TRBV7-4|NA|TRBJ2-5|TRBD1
CASSLIGTGGGETQYF
TGTGCCAGCAGCTTAATCGGGACAGGGGGCGGGGAGACCCAGTACTTC
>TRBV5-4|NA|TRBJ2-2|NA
CASSAGTGNTGELFF
TGTGCCAGCAGCGCCGGGACGGGGAACACCGGGGAGCTGTTTTTT
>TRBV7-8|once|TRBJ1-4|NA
CASSFLSGLEKLFF
TGTGCCAGCAGCTTCCTGTCGGGTTTGGAAAAACTGTTTTTT
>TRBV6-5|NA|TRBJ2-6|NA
CASTLRSSGANVLTF
TGTGCCAGCACACTCAGGAGCTCTGGGGCCAACGTCCTGACTTTC
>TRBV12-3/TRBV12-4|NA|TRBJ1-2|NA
CASSYAPASNYGYTF
TGTGCCAGCAGTTACGCCCCAGCGTCTAACTATGGCTACACCTTC
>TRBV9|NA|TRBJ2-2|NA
CASSALASPGELFF
TGTGCCAGCAGCGCCCTAGCGTCACCCGGGGAGCTGTTTTTT
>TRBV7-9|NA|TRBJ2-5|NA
CASSSSGSRETQYF
TGTGCCAGCAGTTCCTCGGGGAGCCGGGAGACCCAGTACTTC
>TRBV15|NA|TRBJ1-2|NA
CATSRDLKGTNYGYTF
TGTGCCACCAGCAGAGATCTCAAGGGGACAAACTATGGCTACACCTTC
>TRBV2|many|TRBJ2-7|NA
CASSERTVFSYEQYF
TGTGCCAGCAGCGAAAGGACGGTCTTCTCCTACGAGCAGTACTTC
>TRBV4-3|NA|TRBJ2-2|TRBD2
CASSQDLAGGPRTGELFF
TGCGCCAGCAGCCAAGATTTGGCGGGAGGGCCTCGGACCGGGGAGCTGTTTTTT
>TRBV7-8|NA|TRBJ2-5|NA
CASSLVGGIGETQYF
TGTGCCAGCAGCTTAGTTGGCGGGATTGGAGAGACCCAGTACTTC
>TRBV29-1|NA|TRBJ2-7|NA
CSVESRRGILYEQYF
TGCAGCGTTGAATCCCGCCGGGGGATCCTCTACGAGCAGTACTTC
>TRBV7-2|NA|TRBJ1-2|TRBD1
CASSSGTGRGYGYTF
TGTGCCAGCAGCTCCGGGACAGGACGTGGCTATGGCTACACCTTC
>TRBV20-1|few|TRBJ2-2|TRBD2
CSATGTSGMISGELFF
TGCAGTGCCACAGGGACTAGCGGGATGATATCCGGGGAGCTGTTTTTT
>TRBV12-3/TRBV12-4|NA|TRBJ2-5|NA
CASSLNQVEETQYF
TGTGCCAGCAGTTTAAACCAGGTTGAAGAGACCCAGTACTTC
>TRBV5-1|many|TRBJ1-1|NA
CASSLEAWTEAFF
TGCGCCAGCAGCTTGGAGGCTTGGACTGAAGCTTTCTTT
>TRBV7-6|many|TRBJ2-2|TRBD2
CASSFASGNTGELFF
TGTGCCAGCAGCTTTGCTAGCGGGAACACCGGGGAGCTGTTTTTT
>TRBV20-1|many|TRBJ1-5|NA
CSARDEQTRNQPQHF
TGCAGTGCTAGAGATGAACAGACGCGCAATCAGCCCCAGCATTTT
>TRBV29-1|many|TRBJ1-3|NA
CSVQEAGGNTIYF
TGCAGCGTTCAAGAGGCCGGCGGAAACACCATATATTTT
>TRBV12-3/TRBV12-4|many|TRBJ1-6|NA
CASSPQGNVNSPLHF
TGTGCCAGCAGTCCCCAGGGGAATGTTAATTCACCCCTCCACTTT
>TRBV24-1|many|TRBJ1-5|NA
CATSYLGTSSNQPQHF
TGTGCCACCAGTTACCTTGGGACATCTAGCAATCAGCCCCAGCATTTT
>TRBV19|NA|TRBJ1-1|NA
CASSDIGGTEAFF
TGTGCCAGTAGCGACATAGGAGGAACTGAAGCTTTCTTT
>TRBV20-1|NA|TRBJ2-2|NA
CSARDAGRQEILAGELFF
TGCAGTGCTAGAGATGCAGGCCGACAGGAGATTTTGGCCGGGGAGCTGTTTTTT
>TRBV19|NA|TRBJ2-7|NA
CASMGPGGSYEQYF
TGTGCCAGTATGGGACCCGGGGGCTCCTACGAGCAGTACTTC
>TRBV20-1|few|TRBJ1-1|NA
CSARGSGRAAEAFF
TGCAGTGCTAGAGGGTCGGGAAGGGCGGCTGAAGCTTTCTTT
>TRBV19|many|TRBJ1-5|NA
CASSIGAYSNQPQHF
TGTGCCAGTAGTATTGGAGCTTATAGCAATCAGCCCCAGCATTTT
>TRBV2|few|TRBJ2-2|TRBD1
CASSVRTGGGGELFF
TGTGCCAGCAGTGTTCGGACAGGGGGGGGTGGGGAGCTGTTTTTT
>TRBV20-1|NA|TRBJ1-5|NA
CSARDRDGENQPQHF
TGCAGTGCTAGAGATCGGGACGGTGAAAATCAGCCCCAGCATTTT
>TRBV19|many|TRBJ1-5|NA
CASSIIGGSNQPQHF
TGTGCCAGTAGTATTATCGGGGGTAGCAATCAGCCCCAGCATTTT
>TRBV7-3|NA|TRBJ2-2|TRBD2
CASAPGGLNTGELFF
TGTGCCAGCGCCCCGGGGGGATTGAACACCGGGGAGCTGTTTTTT
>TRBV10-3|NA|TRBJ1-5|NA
CASSLSGGAGQPQHF
TGTGCCAGCAGTCTCTCAGGAGGGGCAGGTCAGCCCCAGCATTTT
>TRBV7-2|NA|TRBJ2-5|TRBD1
CASSDTGGAETQYF
TGTGCCAGCAGTGATACAGGGGGCGCTGAGACCCAGTACTTC
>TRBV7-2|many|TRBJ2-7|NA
CASSVDRKQYF
TGTGCCAGCAGCGTAGACAGGAAGCAGTACTTC
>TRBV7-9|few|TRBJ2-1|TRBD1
CASSPLQGANLYNEQFF
TGTGCCAGCAGTCCACTCCAGGGGGCCAACCTATACAATGAGCAGTTCTTC